This T cell receptor beta chain originates from a study of T cell responses to AZD1222 COVID-19 vaccine. Assay used: immunoSEQ multiplex PCR; TCRdb lists only in-frame clones, some missing. The data contain 130,000 or so clones, roughly 87% of them singletons. Between the trimmed V and J ends, which lost 3 bases and 6 bases, there was a span of 11 bases. This CDR3 has 14 residues. Germline values: CDR1 MNHNS, CDR2 SASEGT. The TCR comes from an adult who received the AZD1222 COVID-19 vaccine. Source: peripheral blood, taken 28 days after the second AZD1222 dose. This rearrangement joins TRBV6-1 to TRBJ1-4; TRBD1 might be the D (6 bases). The CDR3 reads CASSEVRGDEKLFF. The CDR3 bases are TGTGCCAGCAGTGAGGTCAGGGGAGATGAAAAACTGTTTTTT.